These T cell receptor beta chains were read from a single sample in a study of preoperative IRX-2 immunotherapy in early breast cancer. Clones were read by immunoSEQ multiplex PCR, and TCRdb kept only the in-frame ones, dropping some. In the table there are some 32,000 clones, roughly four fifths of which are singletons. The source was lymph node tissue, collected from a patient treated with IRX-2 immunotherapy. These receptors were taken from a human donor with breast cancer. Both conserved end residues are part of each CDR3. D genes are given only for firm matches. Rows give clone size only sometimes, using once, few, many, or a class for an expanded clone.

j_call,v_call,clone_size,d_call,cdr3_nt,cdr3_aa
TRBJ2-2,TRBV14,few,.,TGTGCCAGCAGCCACCTACGTACCGGGGAGCTGTTTTTT,CASSHLRTGELFF
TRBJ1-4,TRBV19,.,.,TGTGCCAGTAGGGATCCTCCGGGGCGCGGAGTTGAAAAACTGTTTTTT,CASRDPPGRGVEKLFF
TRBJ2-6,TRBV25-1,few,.,TGTGCCGCGTCAAAATCTGGGGCCAACGTCCTGACTTTC,CAASKSGANVLTF
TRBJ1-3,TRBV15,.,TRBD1,TGTGCCACCAGCAGGGGACGGGGACAGGGAAACACCATATATTTT,CATSRGRGQGNTIYF
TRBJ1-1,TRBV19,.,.,TGTGCCACCAAGGAGAGGGACTATAACACTGAAGCTTTCTTT,CATKERDYNTEAFF
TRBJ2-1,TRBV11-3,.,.,TGTGCCAGCAGCTTAATTGGAGGGATGAATGAGCAGTTCTTC,CASSLIGGMNEQFF
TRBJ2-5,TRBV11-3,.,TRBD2,TGTGCCAGCAGCTTACGGGGGGGAGGAGAGACCCAGTACTTC,CASSLRGGGETQYF
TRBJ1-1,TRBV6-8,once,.,TGTGCCAGCAGTTACTCGGACAGAGGCACTGAAGCTTTCTTT,CASSYSDRGTEAFF
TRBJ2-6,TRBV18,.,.,TGTGCCAGCTCCGCTCCTGGGGCCAACGTCCTGACTTTC,CASSAPGANVLTF
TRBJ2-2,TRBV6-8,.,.,TGTGCCAGCAGTCCATCAGGGATCGGCACCGGGGAGCTGTTTTTT,CASSPSGIGTGELFF
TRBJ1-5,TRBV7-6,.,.,TGTGCCAGCAGGAGTCAGGCGGGTCCCAATCAGCCCCAGCATTTT,CASRSQAGPNQPQHF
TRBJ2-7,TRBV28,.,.,TGTGCCAGCAGTTTACCTACTAGGAAAGGCTACGAGCAGTACTTC,CASSLPTRKGYEQYF
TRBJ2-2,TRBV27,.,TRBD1,TGTGCCACCAGGCTGGGACAGGGGACCGGGGAGCTGTTTTTT,CATRLGQGTGELFF
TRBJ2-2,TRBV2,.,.,TGTGCCAGCAGCCGAGGGGTGGGCGGGGAGCTGTTTTTT,CASSRGVGGELFF
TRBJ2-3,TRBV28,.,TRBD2,TGTGCCAGCAGTTTACGGAGGGGAGGGACGGATACGCAGTATTTT,CASSLRRGGTDTQYF
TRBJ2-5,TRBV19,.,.,TGTGCCAGTAGTATAGGGGGGCGTGGATGGGAGACCCAGTACTTC,CASSIGGRGWETQYF
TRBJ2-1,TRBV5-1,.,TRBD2,TGCGCCAGCAGCTGGGGACTAGCGGGAGTGGATGAGCAGTTCTTC,CASSWGLAGVDEQFF
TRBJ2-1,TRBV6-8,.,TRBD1,TGTGCCAGCAGTTCGAGGACAGGGTACAATGAGCAGTTCTTC,CASSSRTGYNEQFF
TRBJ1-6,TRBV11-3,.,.,TGTGCCAGCAGCTTTCAGGGATGGGATTCACCCCTCCACTTT,CASSFQGWDSPLHF
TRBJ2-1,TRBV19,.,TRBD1,TGTGCCAGTAGCCCGATGACAGGGGGTGAGCAGTTCTTC,CASSPMTGGEQFF
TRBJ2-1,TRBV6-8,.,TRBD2,TGTGCCAGCAGTTACTCTGCGGGAGGGCCTAATGAGCAGTTCTTC,CASSYSAGGPNEQFF
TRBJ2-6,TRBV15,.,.,TGTGCCACCAGCAAAGATCCAGGCTCTGGGGCCAACGTCCTGACTTTC,CATSKDPGSGANVLTF
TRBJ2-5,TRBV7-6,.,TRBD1,TGTGCCAGCAGCCCGGACAGGGGGCGTCCCGAGACCCAGTACTTC,CASSPDRGRPETQYF
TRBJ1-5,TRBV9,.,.,TGTGCCAGCAGTGAAATCGCCAGCTTCAATCAGCCCCAGCATTTT,CASSEIASFNQPQHF
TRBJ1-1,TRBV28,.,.,TGTGCCACTCATGGGACACCAAGGGCGGCTTTCTTT,CATHGTPRAAFF
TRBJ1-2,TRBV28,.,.,TGTGCCAGCAGGCGGGACCTCTATGGCTACACCTTC,CASRRDLYGYTF
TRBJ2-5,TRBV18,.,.,TGTGCCAGCTCACCCCCGGGGGACCCGGTCCGGGAGACCCAGTACTTC,CASSPPGDPVRETQYF
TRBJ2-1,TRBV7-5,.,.,TGTGCCAGCAGCCCGTGGGGAAATAACAATGAGCAGTTCTTC,CASSPWGNNNEQFF
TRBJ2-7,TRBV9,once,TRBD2,TGTGCCAGCAGCTTCGGACTAGCAGGGTGGCAGTACTTC,CASSFGLAGWQYF